The source of this T cell receptor beta chain is a study of breast tumors, draining lymph nodes, adjacent tissues. General study findings and limits: Tumors had less TCR diversity than lymph nodes, more than nontumor tissue.

TCRdb called the multiplex PCR reads again in MiXCR, with one record for every CDR3 protein. The sample has over 200,000 distinct CDR3 sequences; 32% are singletons. CDR1 and CDR2 from the germline V gene are KGHSH and LQKENI. V lost 3 bases to trimming and J lost 0 bases; unmatched junction nucleotides: 6. The CDR3 runs to 18 residues. Ten or more counts support this clonotype. Its antigen is unknown. The lymph nodes were axillary draining lymph nodes from breast cancer patients. This chain joins TRBV18 and TRBJ2-6; the match to TRBD1 covers 9 bases. The sample comprised axillary lymph node tissue. The receptor was isolated from a female donor with breast cancer. Some clones in this sample may be carry-over from other donors' samples. The CDR3 is CASSPDRGPFSGANVLTF. As DNA, the CDR3 is TGTGCCAGCTCACCGGACAGGGGTCCTTTCTCTGGGGCCAACGTCCTGACTTTC.